This T cell receptor (beta chain) was sequenced in a study of somatic mutations in cytotoxic T cells in rheumatoid arthritis. Background on the study: In some cases, T-cell populations stained with V beta antibodies were flow-sorted at nearly 100% purity, and these included V beta1+ cells sequenced for TCRB.

A note on this clone: Its antigen remains unknown.

The method was immunoSEQ multiplex PCR; TCRdb's version includes in-frame clones alone and lacks a portion of them. The repertoire holds about 4,200 clones, with 75% to 85% as singletons. V gave up 1 base and J gave up 3 bases; unmatched junction bases: 5. The germline gives CDR1 MGHRA, CDR2 YSYEKL. The CDR3 totals 15 residues. Study conclusions and caveats: A largest CD8+ clone above 20% of CD8+ cells occurred in about an eighth of the roughly 65 patients. The study found CD8+ clonality increased with age in rheumatoid arthritis patients, not healthy controls.

The TCR comes from an adult with rheumatoid arthritis. The gene calls are TRBV4-1 and TRBJ2-7, with 8 nucleotides matching TRBD2. Specimen: CD8+ T cells sorted from blood. CDR3 region: CASSQVVTSDYEQYF. The DNA for the CDR3 is TGCGCCAGCAGCCAAGTGGTGACTAGCGACTACGAGCAGTACTTC.